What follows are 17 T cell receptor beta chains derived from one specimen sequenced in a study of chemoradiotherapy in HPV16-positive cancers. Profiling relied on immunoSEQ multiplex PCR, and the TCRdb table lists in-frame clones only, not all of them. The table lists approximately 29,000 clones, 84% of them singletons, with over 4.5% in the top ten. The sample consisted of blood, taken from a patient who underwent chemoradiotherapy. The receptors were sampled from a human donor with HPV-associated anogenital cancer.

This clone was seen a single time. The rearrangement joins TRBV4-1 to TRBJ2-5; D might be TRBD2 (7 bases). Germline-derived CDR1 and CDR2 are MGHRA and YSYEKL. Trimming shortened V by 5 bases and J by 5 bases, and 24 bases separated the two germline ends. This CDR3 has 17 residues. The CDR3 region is CASSLGVGGGYSETQYF. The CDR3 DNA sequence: TGCGCCAGCAGCTTGGGGGTAGGGGGGGGCTATTCGGAGACCCAGTACTTC.

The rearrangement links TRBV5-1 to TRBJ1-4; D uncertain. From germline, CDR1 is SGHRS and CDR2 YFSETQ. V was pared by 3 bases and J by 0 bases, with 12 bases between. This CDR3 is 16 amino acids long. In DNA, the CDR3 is TGCGCCAGCAGCTCTCGGGAGGCTGCAACTAATGAAAAACTGTTTTTT. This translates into CASSSREAATNEKLFF.

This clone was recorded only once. CDR3 residues: CASSPSPRTASTDTQYF. CDR3 bases: TGTGCCAGCAGCCCAAGCCCTAGAACAGCTAGCACAGATACGCAGTATTTT. The chain recombines TRBV14 with TRBJ2-3; D gene uncertain. Germline V gives CDR1 SGHDN, CDR2 FVKESK. The CDR3 is 17 amino acids. The V end lost 4 bases, the J end lost 0 bases, and 17 bases lay between the germline ends.

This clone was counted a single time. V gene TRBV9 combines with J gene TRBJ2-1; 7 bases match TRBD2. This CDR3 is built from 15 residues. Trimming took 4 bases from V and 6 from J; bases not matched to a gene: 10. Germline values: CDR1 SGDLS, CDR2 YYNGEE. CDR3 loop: CASSLMGGWGNEQFF. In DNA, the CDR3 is TGTGCCAGCAGCCTGATGGGGGGGTGGGGCAATGAGCAGTTCTTC. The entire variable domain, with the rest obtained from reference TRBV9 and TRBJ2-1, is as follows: DSGVTQTPKHLITATGQRVTLRCSPRSGDLSVYWYQQSLDQGLQFLIQYYNGEERAKGNILERFSAQQFPDLHSELNLSSLELGDSALYFCASSLMGGWGNEQFFGPGTRLTVL.

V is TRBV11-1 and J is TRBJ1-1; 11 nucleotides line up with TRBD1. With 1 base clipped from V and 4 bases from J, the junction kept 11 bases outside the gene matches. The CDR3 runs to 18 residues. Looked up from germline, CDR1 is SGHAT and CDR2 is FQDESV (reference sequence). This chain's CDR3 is CASSLDIGQGAFGTEAFF. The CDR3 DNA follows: TGTGCCAGCAGCTTAGATATTGGACAGGGGGCCTTTGGCACTGAAGCTTTCTTT.

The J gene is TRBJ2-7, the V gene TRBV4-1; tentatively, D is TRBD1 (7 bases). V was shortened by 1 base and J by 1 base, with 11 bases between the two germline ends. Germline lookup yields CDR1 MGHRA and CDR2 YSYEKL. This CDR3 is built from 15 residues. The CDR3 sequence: CASSQAPGGSYEQYV. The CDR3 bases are TGCGCCAGCAGCCAAGCCCCAGGGGGGTCCTACGAGCAGTACGTC.

The CDR3 region is CASSLWDRGQGYTF. In DNA, the CDR3 is TGTGCCAGCAGCCTGTGGGACAGGGGGCAAGGCTACACCTTC. The chain is built from TRBV7-8 and TRBJ1-2, with 12 nucleotides matching TRBD1. V lost 5 bases and J lost 8; bases outside the gene matches: 6. The CDR3 has 14 residues. Looked up from germline, CDR1 is SGHVS and CDR2 is FQNEAQ.

The CDR3 bases are TGTGCCAGCAGCAATATGGGACTAGCTTGGGATACGCAGTATTTT. Protein product: CASSNMGLAWDTQYF. The rearrangement links TRBV7-9 to TRBJ2-3; 9 nucleotides line up with TRBD2. The CDR3 sequence is 15 residues long. The V and J ends lost 5 bases and 6 bases, in that order; junction bases with no gene match: 9. The germline V gene encodes CDR1 SEHNR and CDR2 FQNEAQ (reference sequence).

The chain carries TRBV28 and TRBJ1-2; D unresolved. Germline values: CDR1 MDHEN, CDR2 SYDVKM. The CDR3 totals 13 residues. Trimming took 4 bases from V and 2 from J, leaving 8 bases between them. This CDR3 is CASSYALNYGYTF. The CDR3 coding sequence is TGTGCCAGCAGTTATGCATTAAACTATGGCTACACCTTC.

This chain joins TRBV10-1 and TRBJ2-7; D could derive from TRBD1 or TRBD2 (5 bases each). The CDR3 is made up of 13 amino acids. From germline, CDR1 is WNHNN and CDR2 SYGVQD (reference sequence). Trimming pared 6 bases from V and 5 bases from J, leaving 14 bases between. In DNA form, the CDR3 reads TGCGCCAGCAGCGACATGGGACGAGACGAGCAGTACTTC. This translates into CASSDMGRDEQYF.

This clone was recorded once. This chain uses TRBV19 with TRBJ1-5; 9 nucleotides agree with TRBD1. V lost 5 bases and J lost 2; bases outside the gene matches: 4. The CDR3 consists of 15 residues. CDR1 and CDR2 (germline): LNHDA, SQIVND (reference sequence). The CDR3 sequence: CASSLRTGGNQPQHF. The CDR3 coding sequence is TGTGCCAGTAGTCTTAGGACAGGGGGCAATCAGCCCCAGCATTTT.

Written as DNA, the CDR3 is TGTGCCAGCAGCTTAGGATTAGAAAGTAGGGATAGTCAGCCCCAGCATTTT. This translates into CASSLGLESRDSQPQHF. The chain carries TRBV7-7 and TRBJ1-5; D not resolved. The CDR3 runs to 17 residues. Deletions cut 1 base from V and 6 bases from J, with 19 bases between. CDR1 and CDR2 (germline): SSHAT, FNYEAQ (reference sequence).

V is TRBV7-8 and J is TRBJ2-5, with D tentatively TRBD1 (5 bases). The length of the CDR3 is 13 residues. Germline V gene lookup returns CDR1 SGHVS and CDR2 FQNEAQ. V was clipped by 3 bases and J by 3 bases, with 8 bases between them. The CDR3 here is CASSFGHKETQYF. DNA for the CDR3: TGTGCCAGCAGCTTTGGACACAAAGAGACCCAGTACTTC.

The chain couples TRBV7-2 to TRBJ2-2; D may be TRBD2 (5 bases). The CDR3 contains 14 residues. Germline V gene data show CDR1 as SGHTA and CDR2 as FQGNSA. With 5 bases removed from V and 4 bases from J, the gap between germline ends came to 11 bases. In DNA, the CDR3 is TGTGCCAGCAGCCAACTAGTTTCCACCGGGGAGCTGTTTTTT. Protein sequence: CASSQLVSTGELFF.

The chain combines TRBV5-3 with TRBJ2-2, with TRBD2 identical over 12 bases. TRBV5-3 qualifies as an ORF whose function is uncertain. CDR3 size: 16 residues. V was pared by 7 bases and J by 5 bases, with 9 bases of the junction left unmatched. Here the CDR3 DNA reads TGTGCCAGATGGGGCCCTAGCGGGGGGGCGACCGGGGAGCTGTTTTTT. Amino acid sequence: CARWGPSGGATGELFF.

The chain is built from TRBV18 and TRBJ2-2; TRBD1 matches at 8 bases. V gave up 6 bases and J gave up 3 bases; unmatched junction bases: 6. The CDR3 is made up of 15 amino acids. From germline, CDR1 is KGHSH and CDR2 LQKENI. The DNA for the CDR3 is TGTGCCAGCTCTCTGGGGACAGGAGACACCGGGGAGCTGTTTTTT. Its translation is CASSLGTGDTGELFF.

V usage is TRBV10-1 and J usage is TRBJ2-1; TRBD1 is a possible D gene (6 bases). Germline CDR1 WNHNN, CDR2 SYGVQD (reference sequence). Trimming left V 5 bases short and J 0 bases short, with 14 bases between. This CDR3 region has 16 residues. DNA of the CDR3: TGCGCCAGCAGTTCACGACAGGCCGGCTCCTACAATGAGCAGTTCTTC. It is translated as CASSSRQAGSYNEQFF.